This TCR beta chain was captured in a study of blood T cell repertoires in COVID-19. Study-level information: Spain, Italy and the United States supplied samples that represented acute and convalescent COVID-19. From T cells, B-cell-depleted T cells, or PBMCs came the material, which was cDNA or gDNA.

The CDR3 extends over 15 amino acids. The V gene's germline CDR1 is GTSNPN and CDR2 SVGIG (reference sequence). The trim removed 1 base at V and 4 bases at J, leaving 7 bases unmatched. Profiled with immunoSEQ multiplex PCR; TCRdb holds only in-frame clones, not every one. The sample lists hundreds of thousands of clones; 83% were seen once. The rearrangement links TRBV30 to TRBJ2-3; 8 bases map to TRBD1. This clonotype was sampled from a woman between 50 and 59 years old who had been exposed to COVID-19. Sequencing was performed on PBMCs or T cells enriched from blood (not recorded which). The CDR3 coding sequence is TGTGCCTGGAGTGCAAGACAGGGGAAAGCAGATACGCAGTATTTT. It specifies CAWSARQGKADTQYF.